A single sample is the source of the 5 T cell receptor beta chains below, sequenced in a study of immune heterogeneity within non-small cell lung tumors. The authors used about 600 ng of bulk tumor genomic DNA per sample as template. Biopsy collection occurred during surgery, with several far-apart biopsies per primary tumor. Curative surgery was undertaken by patients, who had untreated, newly diagnosed non-small cell lung cancer. Multiplex PCR amplified the TCR beta CDR3 region. Its first round ran for approximately 10 cycles with 32 V and 13 J primers. In TCRdb, the multiplex PCR reads were re-called with MiXCR into one record per CDR3 protein. The sample lists roughly 20,000 distinct CDR3 sequences, around 26% seen once, with roughly 4.4% in the top ten. Source material: lung tumor tissue. The receptors were sampled from a man in his forties with non-small cell lung cancer.

Comments on this clonotype: Germline is not matched at one junction end, which may reflect a read error. The gene calls are TRBV5-1 and TRBJ1-6; D remains ambiguous. The CDR3 consists of 15 residues. Germline V gene sequence: CDR1 SGHRS, CDR2 YFSETQ. The CDR3 is CASSRESSYNSHLHF. Written as DNA, the CDR3 is TGCGCCAGCAGCCGGGAGAGCTCCTATAATTCACACCTCCACTTT.

Remarks on this clonotype: A clone one base away is much larger, so this may be a read error. This chain joins TRBV6-1 and TRBJ2-7; 9 nucleotides align to TRBD1. Germline V gene sequence: CDR1 MNHNS, CDR2 SASEGT. The V and J ends lost 7 bases and 1 base, in that order; junction bases with no gene match: 8. CDR3 size: 15 residues. In nucleotides, the CDR3 is TGTGCCAGCAATGTACCCGGGACAGGGTCCTACGAGCAGTACTTC. Encoded protein: CASNVPGTGSYEQYF.

To note about this clonotype: This may come from a read error, since a much larger clone is one base off. The genes are TRBV7-6 and TRBJ1-4; perhaps TRBD1 as D (6 bases). The CDR3 runs to 13 residues. CDR1 is SGHVS and CDR2 is FNYEAQ in the germline V gene. The V gene lost 5 bases and the J gene lost 8 bases, with 12 bases spanning the gap. CDR3 amino acids: CASSRTVGEKLFF. The CDR3 DNA follows: TGTGCCAGCAGCCGGACAGTTGGGGAAAAACTGTTTTTT.

The rearrangement joins TRBV28 to TRBJ2-1; D is ambiguous. Deletions cut 1 base from V and 2 bases from J, with 0 bases between. Germline V gene lookup returns CDR1 MDHEN and CDR2 SYDVKM. The CDR3 extends over 12 amino acids. The CDR3 sequence: CASSLSYNEQFF. The DNA of the CDR3 is TGTGCCAGCAGTTTATCCTACAATGAGCAGTTCTTC.

This sequence joins TRBV6-2 or TRBV6-3 and TRBJ2-1; D remains ambiguous. Per germline, CDR1 MNHEY and CDR2 SVGEGT. The CDR3 covers 11 residues. V gave up 6 bases and J gave up 10 bases, with 10 bases separating them. The CDR3 reads CASRRLSEQFF. In DNA, the CDR3 is TGTGCCAGCAGAAGGCTCTCGGAGCAGTTCTTC.